The 5 T cell receptor beta chains presented below share a single source sample, sequenced in a study of blood T cell repertoires in COVID-19. TCRdb's table, derived via immunoSEQ multiplex PCR, lists solely in-frame clones and lacks some. In the table there are around 59,000 clones, 81% of which are singletons. Sample: peripheral blood. The receptors here all came from a woman at least 80 years old with active or convalescent COVID-19.

The sample holds a few counts of this clone. This rearrangement joins TRBV7-9 to TRBJ2-1, with TRBD2 matching 13 bases. The V segment lost 5 bases and the J segment 8 bases; nucleotides outside the gene matches: 9. This CDR3 spans 16 amino acids. Germline values: CDR1 SEHNR, CDR2 FQNEAQ (reference sequence). CDR3 in amino acids: CASSHGTSGAAHEQFF. DNA of the CDR3: TGTGCCAGCAGCCACGGGACTAGCGGGGCCGCCCATGAGCAGTTCTTC.

This chain connects TRBV25-1 to TRBJ1-2; the D gene is possibly TRBD1 (5 bases). This CDR3 has 12 amino acids. V was pared by 6 bases and J by 6 bases, with 11 bases between. Germline V gene sequence: CDR1 MGHDK, CDR2 SYGVNS. In DNA, the CDR3 is TGTGCCAGCAGCCCCACGGGGGATGGCTACACCTTC. It encodes CASSPTGDGYTF.

CDR3 sequence: CASSVGTPNTGELFF. CDR3 DNA sequence: TGTGCCAGCAGCGTAGGGACACCTAACACCGGGGAGCTGTTTTTT. The chain combines TRBV9 with TRBJ2-2; D might be TRBD1 (5 bases). V shed 0 bases and J shed 2 bases, with 8 bases lying between them. This CDR3 region has 15 residues. Germline V gene data show CDR1 as SGDLS and CDR2 as YYNGEE.

The chain joins TRBV7-2 to TRBJ1-1; possible D gene TRBD1, 6 bases. The V and J ends lost 5 bases and 2 bases respectively, with 12 bases between them. The CDR3 totals 14 residues. Germline V gene data show CDR1 as SGHTA and CDR2 as FQGNSA. As DNA, the CDR3 is TGTGCCAGCAGCCCCCAGACAGGAAACACTGAAGCTTTCTTT. It yields the protein CASSPQTGNTEAFF.

This clone appeared a few times. This CDR3 is CASSSTTLRGGGIQYF. CDR3 nucleotides: TGTGCCAGCAGCTCCACCACTCTGCGGGGGGGCGGCATTCAGTACTTC. The chain combines TRBV7-2 with TRBJ2-4, with 9 positions matching TRBD2. The germline V gene encodes CDR1 SGHTA and CDR2 FQGNSA. The CDR3 runs 16 residues. V lost 4 bases and J lost 9; bases outside the gene matches: 13.